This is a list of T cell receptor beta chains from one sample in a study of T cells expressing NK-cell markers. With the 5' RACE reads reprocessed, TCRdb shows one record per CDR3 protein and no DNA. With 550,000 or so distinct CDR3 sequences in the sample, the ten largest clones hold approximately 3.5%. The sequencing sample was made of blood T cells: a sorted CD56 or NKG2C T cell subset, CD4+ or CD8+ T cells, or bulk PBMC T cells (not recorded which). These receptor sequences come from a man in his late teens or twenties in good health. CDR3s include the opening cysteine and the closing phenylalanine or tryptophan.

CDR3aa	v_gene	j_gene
CSVVGVNGELFF	TRBV29-1	TRBJ2-2
CASSLASAGELFF	TRBV7-9	TRBJ2-2
CASSSRYRDTPYEQYF	TRBV7-6	TRBJ2-7
CASSLWDRGKFF	TRBV12-3/TRBV12-4	TRBJ2-1
CASSQAGPYNEQFF	TRBV12-3/TRBV12-4	TRBJ2-1
CASKLTGASPSQETQYF	TRBV6-1	TRBJ2-5
CASSYEQGREQYF	TRBV6-2/TRBV6-3	TRBJ2-7
CASSLALGLGGGELFF	TRBV5-1	TRBJ2-2
CAISESMYKTQYF	TRBV10-3	TRBJ2-5
CASSYSGLETGELFF	TRBV6-2/TRBV6-3	TRBJ2-2
CASRNLGDNQPQHF	TRBV6-1	TRBJ1-5
CASSMQGADTEAFF	TRBV19	TRBJ1-1
CASRNAAGIRAFF	TRBV12-3/TRBV12-4	TRBJ1-1
CASRLTSGSTGELFF	TRBV2	TRBJ2-2
CASSPLHGLAGITDTQYF	TRBV5-1	TRBJ2-3
CASSAGLAKNIQYF	TRBV9	TRBJ2-4
CASEGGGQPQHF	TRBV12-5	TRBJ1-5
CASSVREDRSSYEQYF	TRBV2	TRBJ2-7
CASSPVSGVLSNQPQHF	TRBV27	TRBJ1-5
CASSLQVSQETQYF	TRBV7-2	TRBJ2-5
CASSLVGLGGLYGYTF	TRBV12-3/TRBV12-4	TRBJ1-2
CASSLDGGSYYGYTF	TRBV12-3/TRBV12-4	TRBJ1-2
CASSRALTGNTIYF	TRBV12-3/TRBV12-4	TRBJ1-3
CASSKPRPSHTDTQYF	TRBV21-1	TRBJ2-3
CASSERGSSYNEQFF	TRBV2	TRBJ2-1
CASSLELHGGSPYEQYF	TRBV11-2	TRBJ2-7
CASSELEGGPRYEQYF	TRBV25-1	TRBJ2-7
CASSSNSGTSGLQETQYF	TRBV11-2	TRBJ2-5
CASSPTGRNTIYF	TRBV12-3/TRBV12-4	TRBJ1-3
CSARPRAGVGQETQYF	TRBV20-1	TRBJ2-5
CASSARGGPGETQYF	TRBV11-2	TRBJ2-5
CASSQVLGLGGPNTGELFF	TRBV3-1	TRBJ2-2
CASSPNDRRVARSYTQYF	TRBV5-1	TRBJ2-3
CSATWGLDGYTF	TRBV20-1	TRBJ1-2
CASSLFLDRGNTNYGYTF	TRBV28	TRBJ1-2
CASSLAATTSSTDTQYF	TRBV12-3/TRBV12-4	TRBJ2-3
CASSLGASGQETQYF	TRBV7-2	TRBJ2-5
CASSPRARAGNTIYF	TRBV12-3/TRBV12-4	TRBJ1-3
CASTNRGGVGTEAFF	TRBV12-3/TRBV12-4	TRBJ1-1
CASSWDFGEAFF	TRBV7-9	TRBJ1-1
CASSPGLAGNQPQHF	TRBV6-1	TRBJ1-5
CAISDPTSSYEQYF	TRBV10-3	TRBJ2-7
CASSSPGQAPYEQYF	TRBV27	TRBJ2-7
CASSELQLKREALRHSYEQYF	TRBV28	TRBJ2-7
CASTSPGPDANTGELFF	TRBV6-1	TRBJ2-2
CASSLVGRGYTF	TRBV5-6	TRBJ1-2
CSVGTGVDYGYTF	TRBV29-1	TRBJ1-2
CATRPTGTDTQYF	TRBV24-1	TRBJ2-3
CATSDLQRSGTRGSTDTQYF	TRBV24-1	TRBJ2-3
CASSYAGTSGIYDNEQFF	TRBV5-1	TRBJ2-1
CSANPGLANEQFF	TRBV20-1	TRBJ2-1
CSVEEGPRGTQYF	TRBV29-1	TRBJ2-5
CASSLGGGRFF	TRBV3-1	TRBJ2-1
CAISESGSYEQFF	TRBV10-3	TRBJ2-1